This T cell receptor beta chain originates from a study of low-dose radiotherapy and immunotherapy resistance in tumors. Study at large: Each patient was administered nivolumab intravenously at 240 mg, which was a flat dose, every two weeks, along with intravenous ipilimumab at 1 mg/kg every six weeks. Aspirin was taken orally by patients at 300 mg daily for four cycles from cycle 1 day 1.

In this sample, this clonotype turned up many times. From germline, CDR1 is KGHSH and CDR2 LQKENI. CDR3 size: 17 residues. Trimming pared 3 bases from V and 5 bases from J, leaving 23 bases between. TRAV and TRBV primers primed cDNA for both TCRalpha and TCRbeta. TCR amplification involved 15 to 20 PCR cycles with a constant-region primer and V-primer adapter. In vitro transcription served to amplify the isolated mRNA. TCRdb independently ran MiXCR on the reads; one entry per CDR3 protein. The sample lists around 68,000 distinct CDR3 sequences; roughly 29% were seen once. Stated time point: before trial treatment. The patients who were eligible all carried advanced solid tumors that lacked tumor-infiltrating lymphocytes, meaning the tumors were TIL-negative.

The sequence came from a male donor with rectosigmoid adenocarcinoma. Here the sequenced sample was PBMCs, taken before treatment. This chain connects TRBV18 to TRBJ2-7; a possible D gene is TRBD1 (6 bases). Written as DNA, the CDR3 is TGTGCCAGCTCACCTTACGGCCCTACAGGGTATTCCCACGAGCAGTACTTC. Protein product: CASSPYGPTGYSHEQYF.